The entry below describes one T cell receptor (beta chain). This entry comes from a study of cytomegalovirus exposure and HLA in healthy donors. Germline lookup yields CDR1 SNHLY and CDR2 FYNNEI. CDR3 length equals 14 residues. After removal of 8 bases from V and 8 bases from J, the junction contained 10 bases not matched to a gene. Primers included in the PCR were 60 Vbeta and 13 Jbeta primers. TCRdb's table, derived via immunoSEQ multiplex PCR, lists solely in-frame clones and lacks some. The table has about 190,000 clones, about three quarters seen once; the top ten hold 2% to 2.5%. The sequenced material came from PBMCs. The sequence was collected from a woman aged 25 to 39 in good health and CMV-seropositive. This chain uses TRBV2 with TRBJ1-3, with 9 bases matching TRBD1. The CDR3 reads CASCRWGQGDTIYF. The CDR3 DNA is TGTGCCAGCTGCCGATGGGGACAGGGAGACACCATATATTTT. The whole variable domain, remainder taken from reference TRBV2 and TRBJ1-3, is EPEVTQTPSHQVTQMGQEVILRCVPISNHLYFYWYRQILGQKVEFLVSFYNNEISEKSEIFDDQFSVERPDGSNFTLKIRSTKLEDSAMYFCASCRWGQGDTIYFGEGSWLTVV.